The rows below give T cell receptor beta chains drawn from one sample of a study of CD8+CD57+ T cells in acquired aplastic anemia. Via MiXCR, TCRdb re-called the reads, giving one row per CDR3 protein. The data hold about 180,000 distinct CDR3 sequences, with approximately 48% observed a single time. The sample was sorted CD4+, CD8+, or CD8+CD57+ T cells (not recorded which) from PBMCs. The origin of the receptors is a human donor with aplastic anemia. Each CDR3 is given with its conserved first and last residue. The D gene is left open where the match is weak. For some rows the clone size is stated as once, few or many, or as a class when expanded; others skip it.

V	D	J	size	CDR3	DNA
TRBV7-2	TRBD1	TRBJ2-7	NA	CASSPGQGAEQYF	TGTGCCAGCAGCCCGGGACAGGGGGCCGAGCAGTACTTC
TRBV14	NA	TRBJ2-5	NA	CASSQDAGARETQYF	TGTGCCAGCAGCCAAGACGCAGGGGCGCGGGAGACCCAGTACTTC
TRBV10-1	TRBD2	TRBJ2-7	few	CASSASGNSYEQYF	TGCGCCAGCAGTGCTAGCGGGAACTCCTACGAGCAGTACTTC
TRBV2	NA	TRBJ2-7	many	CASSVDVSSYEQYF	TGTGCCAGCAGTGTGGATGTAAGCTCCTACGAGCAGTACTTC
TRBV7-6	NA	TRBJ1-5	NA	CASSTGLNQPQHF	TGTGCCAGCAGCACAGGACTAAATCAGCCCCAGCATTTT
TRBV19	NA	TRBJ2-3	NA	CATSQGLRADTQYF	TGTGCCACCAGCCAGGGTCTGAGGGCAGATACGCAGTATTTT
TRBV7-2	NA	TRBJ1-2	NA	CASSLAPAAIYGYTF	TGTGCCAGCAGCTTAGCGCCTGCAGCAATTTATGGCTACACCTTC
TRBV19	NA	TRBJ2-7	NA	CASSPGVAEQYF	TGTGCCAGTAGTCCAGGGGTTGCCGAGCAGTACTTC
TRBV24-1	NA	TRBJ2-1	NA	CATREMRRVVLGEQFF	TGTGCCACCAGGGAAATGCGGAGGGTGGTTTTGGGTGAGCAGTTCTTC
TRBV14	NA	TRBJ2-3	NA	CASSQELGYTDTQYF	TGTGCCAGCAGCCAAGAACTCGGATACACAGATACGCAGTATTTT
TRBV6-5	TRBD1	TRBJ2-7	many	CASSFRDRGYEQYF	TGTGCCAGCAGTTTCCGGGACAGGGGCTACGAGCAGTACTTC
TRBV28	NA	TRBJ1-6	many	CASIPGGLYNSPLHF	TGTGCCAGCATCCCTGGAGGGCTCTATAATTCACCCCTCCACTTT
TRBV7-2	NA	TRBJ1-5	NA	CASRVTGRRNQPQHF	TGTGCCAGCAGGGTGACGGGGAGAAGAAATCAGCCCCAGCATTTT
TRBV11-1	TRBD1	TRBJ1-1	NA	CASSFDRGVTEAFF	TGTGCCAGCAGCTTCGACAGGGGGGTCACTGAAGCTTTCTTT
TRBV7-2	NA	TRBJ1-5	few	CASSSDWGQPQHF	TGTGCCAGCAGCTCCGATTGGGGCCAGCCCCAGCATTTT
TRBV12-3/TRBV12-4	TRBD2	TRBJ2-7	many	CASSPLGSGEFYEQYF	TGTGCCAGCAGCCCTTTGGGTAGCGGGGAATTCTACGAGCAGTACTTC
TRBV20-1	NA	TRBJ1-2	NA	CSARSPGGYGYTF	TGCAGTGCTAGATCCCCCGGGGGGTATGGCTACACCTTC
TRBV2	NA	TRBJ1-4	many	CASSEWPAADEKLFF	TGTGCCAGCAGTGAATGGCCCGCGGCGGACGAAAAACTGTTTTTT
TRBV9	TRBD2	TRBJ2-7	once	CASSVEGTSGYEQYF	TGTGCCAGCAGCGTAGAAGGGACTAGCGGCTACGAGCAGTACTTC
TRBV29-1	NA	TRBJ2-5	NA	CSVRWETQYF	TGCAGCGTACGGTGGGAGACCCAGTACTTC
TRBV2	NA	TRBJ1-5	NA	CASSASSSNQPQHF	TGTGCCAGCAGCGCAAGTAGTAGCAATCAGCCCCAGCATTTT
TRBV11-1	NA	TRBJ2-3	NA	CASTLRGASSTDTQYF	TGTGCCAGCACCCTCCGAGGGGCATCTAGCACAGATACGCAGTATTTT
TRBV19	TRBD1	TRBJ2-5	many	CASSTLGDRGRETQYF	TGTGCCAGTAGTACTCTCGGGGACAGGGGGCGAGAGACCCAGTACTTC
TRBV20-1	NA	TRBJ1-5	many	CSARGVRGQGPQHF	TGCAGTGCTAGGGGGGTGCGGGGTCAGGGGCCCCAGCATTTT
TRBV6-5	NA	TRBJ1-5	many	CASSYSSGEVQHF	TGTGCCAGCAGTTACTCTAGTGGGGAGGTCCAGCATTTT
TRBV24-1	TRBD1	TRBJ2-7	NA	CAISETGGSYEQYF	TGTGCCATCAGTGAAACAGGGGGCTCCTACGAGCAGTACTTC
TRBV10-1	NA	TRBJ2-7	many	CASSPGHPIEEQYF	TGCGCCAGCAGCCCGGGACACCCGATAGAGGAGCAGTACTTC
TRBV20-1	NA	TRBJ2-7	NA	CSAKHSEQYF	TGCAGTGCCAAGCATAGCGAGCAGTACTTC
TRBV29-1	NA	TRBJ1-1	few	CSVQGQNTEAFF	TGCAGCGTTCAGGGACAGAACACTGAAGCTTTCTTT
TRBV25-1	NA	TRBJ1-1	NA	CVSSIGLGTEAFF	TGTGTCAGTAGTATCGGTTTGGGCACTGAAGCTTTCTTT
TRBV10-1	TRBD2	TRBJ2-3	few	CASSDSRGGGDTQYF	TGCGCCAGCAGTGACTCGCGGGGCGGGGGAGATACGCAGTATTTT
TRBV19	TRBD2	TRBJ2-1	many	CASRTTSGGKADEQFF	TGTGCCAGTAGGACGACTAGCGGGGGGAAAGCGGATGAGCAGTTCTTC